Listed below are T cell receptor beta chains from one sample, sequenced in a study of blood T cell repertoires in COVID-19. Profiling relied on immunoSEQ multiplex PCR, and the TCRdb table lists in-frame clones only, not all of them. The data contain about 440,000 clones, roughly 89% of them singletons. The sequenced sample was peripheral blood. These TCRs come from a woman in her 30s with acute or convalescent COVID-19. CDR3s include the opening cysteine and the closing phenylalanine or tryptophan. D genes are given only for firm matches. Not every row has a clone size; where given, it reads once, few, many or a size class.

>TRBJ1-5|.|TRBV29-1|.
CSVNEGLGQPQHF
TGCAGCGTAAACGAGGGTTTGGGCCAGCCCCAGCATTTT
>TRBJ2-5|.|TRBV4-1|.
CASSQTGRVQETQYF
TGCGCCAGCAGCCAAACAGGGAGGGTTCAGGAGACCCAGTACTTC
>TRBJ2-3|few|TRBV7-2|.
CASSLGGLLDTQYF
TGTGCCAGCAGCTTGGGCGGACTTCTAGATACGCAGTATTTT
>TRBJ1-1|.|TRBV28|TRBD1
CASSFPGQQAFF
TGTGCCAGCAGTTTCCCGGGACAGCAAGCTTTCTTT
>TRBJ1-2|once|TRBV28|TRBD1
CASTTGGSGYTF
TGTGCCAGCACGACAGGGGGTTCTGGCTACACCTTC
>TRBJ1-3|.|TRBV6-1|TRBD1
CASSAKQGAAGNTIYF
TGTGCCAGCAGTGCAAAACAGGGGGCGGCTGGAAACACCATATATTTT
>TRBJ2-1|few|TRBV18|.
CASSGGGGDEQFF
TGTGCCAGCTCCGGTGGGGGGGGCGATGAGCAGTTCTTC
>TRBJ2-5|.|TRBV5-1|TRBD2
CASSLYVGLAGVGETQYF
TGCGCCAGCAGCTTGTACGTAGGACTAGCGGGGGTTGGGGAGACCCAGTACTTC
>TRBJ2-3|.|TRBV2|.
CASRLSPRDTQYF
TGTGCCAGCAGACTTTCCCCTCGGGATACGCAGTATTTT
>TRBJ2-1|.|TRBV11-1|.
CASSLSLDTYNEQFF
TGTGCCAGCAGCTTATCGCTAGATACCTACAATGAGCAGTTCTTC
>TRBJ1-5|.|TRBV18|TRBD1
CASSAIGTGEQPQHF
TGTGCCAGCTCAGCAATCGGGACAGGGGAACAGCCCCAGCATTTT
>TRBJ1-4|.|TRBV20-1|.
CSASARAGEKLFF
TGCAGTGCTAGTGCCAGGGCCGGTGAAAAACTGTTTTTT
>TRBJ2-3|.|TRBV7-9|TRBD1
CASSNRDRGRGDTQYF
TGTGCCAGCAGCAACCGGGACAGGGGGCGCGGAGATACGCAGTATTTT
>TRBJ1-4|.|TRBV7-8|.
CASRKGRTNEKLFF
TGTGCCAGCAGGAAGGGGCGAACTAATGAAAAACTGTTTTTT
>TRBJ2-5|once|TRBV5-6|.
CASSEGVGETQYF
TGTGCCAGCAGCGAAGGGGTCGGAGAGACCCAGTACTTC
>TRBJ2-5|few|TRBV10-1|TRBD2
CASSKLAGGPETQYF
TGCGCCAGCAGTAAACTAGCGGGGGGGCCGGAGACCCAGTACTTC
>TRBJ1-4|.|TRBV25-1|TRBD1
CASSGGTGSPTNEKLFF
TGTGCCAGCAGTGGAGGGACAGGAAGTCCAACTAATGAAAAACTGTTTTTT
>TRBJ1-1|.|TRBV3-1/TRBV3-2|TRBD1
CASSRQGAPGTEAFF
TGTGCCAGCAGCCGACAGGGGGCGCCGGGCACTGAAGCTTTCTTT
>TRBJ1-6|.|TRBV20-1|TRBD1
CSASSGQGNSPLHF
TGCAGTGCTAGTTCGGGACAGGGTAATTCACCCCTCCACTTT
>TRBJ2-5|.|TRBV3-1/TRBV3-2|TRBD2
CASSQRSGGILETQYF
TGTGCCAGCAGCCAAAGGTCCGGGGGGATTTTGGAGACCCAGTACTTC
>TRBJ2-2|.|TRBV28|TRBD2
CASISWGGFDTGELFF
TGTGCCAGCATCTCCTGGGGGGGATTTGACACCGGGGAGCTGTTTTTT
>TRBJ1-4|.|TRBV5-1|TRBD1
CASSSGQSLNEKLFF
TGCGCCAGCAGCTCGGGACAGAGTTTAAATGAAAAACTGTTTTTT
>TRBJ2-2|.|TRBV10-3|.
CAIRIVGDTGELFF
TGTGCCATCAGGATAGTCGGGGACACCGGGGAGCTGTTTTTT
>TRBJ2-7|.|TRBV5-1|TRBD2
CASSLDGGEGEQYF
TGCGCCAGCAGCTTGGATGGAGGGGAGGGCGAGCAGTACTTC
>TRBJ2-6|.|TRBV7-2|TRBD2
CASSLAPSGTYSGANVLTF
TGTGCCAGCAGCTTAGCGCCTAGCGGGACTTACTCTGGGGCCAACGTCCTGACTTTC
>TRBJ2-5|.|TRBV3-1/TRBV3-2|.
CASSQAGIQETQYF
TGTGCCAGCAGCCAAGCGGGGATTCAAGAGACCCAGTACTTC
>TRBJ1-6|.|TRBV6-4|.
CASSATLMSPLHF
TGTGCCAGCAGTGCTACCTTGATGTCACCCCTCCACTTT
>TRBJ2-3|.|TRBV5-4|TRBD2
CASSSGGEDTQYF
TGTGCCAGCAGCTCCGGGGGGGAAGATACGCAGTATTTT
>TRBJ1-3|.|TRBV6-1|.
CASSEASLSVRGRGNTIYF
TGTGCCAGCAGTGAAGCAAGTTTATCGGTGAGGGGGAGAGGAAACACCATATATTTT
>TRBJ2-3|.|TRBV5-1|.
CASSQNLGGTDTQYF
TGCGCCAGCAGCCAGAACTTAGGGGGCACAGATACGCAGTATTTT
>TRBJ2-3|few|TRBV5-1|.
CASSFGQYTSTDTQYF
TGCGCCAGCAGCTTCGGACAGTACACTAGCACAGATACGCAGTATTTT
>TRBJ1-1|.|TRBV28|.
CASSRWTAGNTEAFF
TGTGCCAGCAGTCGTTGGACAGCTGGGAACACTGAAGCTTTCTTT
>TRBJ2-5|.|TRBV5-6|.
CASSLKTEQETQYF
TGTGCCAGCAGCTTGAAGACGGAGCAAGAGACCCAGTACTTC
>TRBJ1-4|.|TRBV19|.
CASSIALRGEKLFF
TGTGCCAGTAGTATAGCCCTCCGGGGTGAAAAACTGTTTTTT
>TRBJ2-3|.|TRBV28|TRBD2
CASSNRIAGVTQYF
TGTGCCAGCAGTAACAGAATAGCGGGGGTTACGCAGTATTTT
>TRBJ2-6|.|TRBV9|.
CASSVPGLRSGANVLTF
TGTGCCAGCAGCGTGCCGGGACTGCGCTCTGGGGCCAACGTCCTGACTTTC
>TRBJ2-3|.|TRBV4-2|.
CASSQGGGDTDTQYF
TGTGCCAGCAGCCAAGGTGGCGGGGACACAGATACGCAGTATTTT
>TRBJ1-3|.|TRBV19|.
CASSIVSPGSPGNTIYF
TGTGCCAGTAGTATAGTGAGTCCAGGGTCCCCTGGAAACACCATATATTTT
>TRBJ1-1|once|TRBV10-3|.
CAIRASVGGPLTNTEAFF
TGTGCCATCAGGGCCAGCGTAGGAGGGCCGCTAACGAACACTGAAGCTTTCTTT
>TRBJ1-2|.|TRBV4-1|.
CASSQDWSVQEARRYTF
TGCGCCAGCAGCCAAGATTGGTCCGTTCAGGAGGCGAGGCGCTACACCTTC
>TRBJ2-7|.|TRBV19|TRBD1
CASSPGTGPYEQYF
TGTGCCAGTAGCCCCGGGACAGGACCTTACGAGCAGTACTTC
>TRBJ2-3|.|TRBV11-3|TRBD2
CASSSGGSSDTQYF
TGTGCCAGCAGTAGCGGGGGTTCCTCAGATACGCAGTATTTT
>TRBJ2-1|.|TRBV9|TRBD2
CASSIGTSGYNEQFF
TGTGCCAGCAGTATAGGGACTAGTGGGTACAATGAGCAGTTCTTC
>TRBJ2-1|.|TRBV29-1|TRBD1
CSIRGQGQGNEQFF
TGCAGCATCCGGGGACAGGGGCAGGGGAATGAGCAGTTCTTC
>TRBJ2-6|.|TRBV10-3|.
CAVKGGTGANVLTF
TGTGCCGTCAAAGGGGGAACAGGGGCCAACGTCCTGACTTTC
>TRBJ2-3|.|TRBV6-2/TRBV6-3|.
CASSYTGLYSDTQYF
TGTGCCAGCAGTTACACAGGGCTATATTCCGATACGCAGTATTTT
>TRBJ2-5|.|TRBV7-6|TRBD2
CASRLLAGGLQETQYF
TGTGCCAGCAGGTTACTAGCGGGGGGGTTACAAGAGACCCAGTACTTC
>TRBJ1-6|.|TRBV4-1|.
CASSQERQAQTSPLHF
TGCGCCAGCAGCCAAGAAAGACAGGCACAAACTTCACCCCTCCACTTT
>TRBJ2-1|.|TRBV5-1|TRBD1
CASSLGPQGVEYNEQFF
TGCGCCAGCAGCTTGGGCCCCCAGGGGGTGGAGTACAATGAGCAGTTCTTC
>TRBJ2-4|.|TRBV5-6|.
CASSLVGQITKNIQYF
TGTGCCAGCAGCTTGGTGGGGCAGATAACCAAAAACATTCAGTACTTC